This is a list of T cell receptor beta chains from one sample in a study of T cell responses to AZD1222 COVID-19 vaccine. Measured with immunoSEQ multiplex PCR; TCRdb has only the in-frame clones, and not every one. There are 95,000 to 150,000 clones in the sample; 92% occur only once, and 13% to 15% lies in the top ten. The source material was peripheral blood, sampled on day 0 of AZD1222 vaccination. The receptors derive from an adult in good health. Both conserved end residues are trimmed from each CDR3. Each record gives: J gene, V gene, CDR3 protein.

>TRBJ2-1|TRBV6-5
ASSLDRASEQF
>TRBJ2-7|TRBV28
ASSSGWDGPYEQY
>TRBJ2-2|TRBV7-2
ASSLDGTSGGFYTGELF
>TRBJ1-4|TRBV3-1/TRBV3-2
ASSQSQGGRGEKLF
>TRBJ2-7|TRBV11-2
ASSLAPGTGYEQY
>TRBJ1-2|TRBV7-9
ASSLELQGNYGYT
>TRBJ1-3|TRBV2
ASSALDSGNTIY
>TRBJ1-2|TRBV7-8
ASSRRGSGYT
>TRBJ2-2|TRBV11-2
ASSSLAGDTGELF
>TRBJ1-1|TRBV5-1
ASSLDRGFVMNTEAF
>TRBJ2-7|TRBV6-1
ASSSGTGSYEQY
>TRBJ1-6|TRBV19
ASRPNRGREYSPLH
>TRBJ1-5|TRBV28
ASSLPLGGGRRQPQH
>TRBJ1-3|TRBV28
ASSSEQATGNTIY
>TRBJ1-1|TRBV4-3
ASSQERRNTEAF
>TRBJ2-7|TRBV11-2
ASLALGTGDSDEQY
>TRBJ1-2|TRBV7-9
ASSSYYQPDPYGYT
>TRBJ2-3|TRBV4-3
ASSQDSRRSTDTQY
>TRBJ1-2|TRBV6-5
ASGLGQLSLYGYT
>TRBJ1-4|TRBV7-2
ASSAPRSDATNEKLF
>TRBJ2-3|TRBV6-6
ASSRGGDTQY
>TRBJ1-1|TRBV28
ASSFFLRGHTEAF
>TRBJ1-1|TRBV14
ASSQDHRGTEAF
>TRBJ2-7|TRBV3-1/TRBV3-2
ASSKGDSSYEQY
>TRBJ1-1|TRBV4-1
ASSRGQGNLNTEAF
>TRBJ2-3|TRBV5-1
ASSLAADLTDTQY
>TRBJ1-1|TRBV30
AWTVLNTEAF
>TRBJ1-1|TRBV7-9
ASRLGSRGRTEAF
>TRBJ1-4|TRBV28
ASTNLGTEGEKLF
>TRBJ2-3|TRBV7-2
ASSSAYWGRTDTQY
>TRBJ1-2|TRBV2
ATLRQSYGYT
>TRBJ2-7|TRBV7-2
ASSLEGQGAYEQY
>TRBJ1-5|TRBV19
AQGAQNQPQH
>TRBJ2-7|TRBV5-6
ASSLAGLVFEQY
>TRBJ2-1|TRBV7-2
ASSLEVRARNEQF
>TRBJ2-7|TRBV15
ATSTPLAGPSYEQY
>TRBJ1-1|TRBV30
AWSSAGQAF